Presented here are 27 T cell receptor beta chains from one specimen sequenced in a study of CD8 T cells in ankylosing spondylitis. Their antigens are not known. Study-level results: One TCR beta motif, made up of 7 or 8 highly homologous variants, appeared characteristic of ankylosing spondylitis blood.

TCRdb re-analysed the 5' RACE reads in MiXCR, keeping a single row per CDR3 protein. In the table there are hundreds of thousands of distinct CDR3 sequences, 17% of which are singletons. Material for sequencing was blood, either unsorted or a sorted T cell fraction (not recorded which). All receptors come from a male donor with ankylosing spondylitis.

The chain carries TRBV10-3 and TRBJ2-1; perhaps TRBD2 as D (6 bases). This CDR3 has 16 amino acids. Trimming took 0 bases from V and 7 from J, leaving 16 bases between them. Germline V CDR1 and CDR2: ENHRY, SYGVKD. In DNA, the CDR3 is TGTGCCATCAGTGAGTCGGGAGCGGGTGGGGGGAATGAGCAGTTCTTC. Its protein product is CAISESGAGGGNEQFF.

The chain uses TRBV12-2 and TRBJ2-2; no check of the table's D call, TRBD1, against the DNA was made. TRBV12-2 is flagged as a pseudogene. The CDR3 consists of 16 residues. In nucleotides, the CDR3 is TGTGCAAGTCGCGGATTCACAGGGCGGAACACCGGGGAGCTGTTTTTT. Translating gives CASRGFTGRNTGELFF.

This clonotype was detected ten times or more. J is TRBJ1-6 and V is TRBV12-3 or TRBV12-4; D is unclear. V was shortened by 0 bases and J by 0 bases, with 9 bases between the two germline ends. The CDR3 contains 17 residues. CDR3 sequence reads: CASSLAGRSSYNSPLHF. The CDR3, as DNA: TGTGCCAGCAGTTTAGCTGGCAGGAGCTCCTATAATTCACCCCTCCACTTT.

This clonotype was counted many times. The CDR3 protein is CASSSATGVNEQFF. The CDR3 nucleotides are TGCGCCAGCAGCTCCGCGACAGGGGTCAATGAGCAGTTCTTC. This rearrangement joins TRBV5-1 to TRBJ2-1; 8 nucleotides match TRBD1. V trimming: 3 bases; J trimming: 6 bases; junction bases outside the gene matches: 5. The CDR3 length is 14 residues. CDR1 and CDR2 from the germline V gene are SGHRS and YFSETQ.

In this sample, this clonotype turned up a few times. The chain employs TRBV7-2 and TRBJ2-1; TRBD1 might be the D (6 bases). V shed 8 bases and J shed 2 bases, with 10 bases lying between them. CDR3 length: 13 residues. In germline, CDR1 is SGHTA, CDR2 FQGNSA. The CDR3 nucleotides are TGTGCCAGCCAACAGGGCCCCTACAATGAGCAGTTCTTC. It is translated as CASQQGPYNEQFF.

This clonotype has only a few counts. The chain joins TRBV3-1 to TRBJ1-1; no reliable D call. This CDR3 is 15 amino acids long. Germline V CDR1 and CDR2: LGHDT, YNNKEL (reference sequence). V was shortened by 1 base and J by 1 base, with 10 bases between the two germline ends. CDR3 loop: CASSQAGGKNTEAFF. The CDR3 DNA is TGTGCCAGCAGCCAAGCGGGAGGAAAGAACACTGAAGCTTTCTTT.

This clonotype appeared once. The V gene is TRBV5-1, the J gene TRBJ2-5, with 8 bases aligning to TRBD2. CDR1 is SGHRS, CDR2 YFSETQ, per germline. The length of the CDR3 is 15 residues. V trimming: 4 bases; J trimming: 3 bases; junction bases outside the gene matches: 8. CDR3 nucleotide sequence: TGCGCCAGCAGCCGGGGGGGGACTCCGGAAGAGACCCAGTACTTC. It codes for CASSRGGTPEETQYF.

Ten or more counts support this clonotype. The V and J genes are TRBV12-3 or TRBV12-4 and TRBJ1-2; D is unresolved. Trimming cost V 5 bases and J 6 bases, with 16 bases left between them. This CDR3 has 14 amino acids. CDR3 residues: CASSLRPPAHGYTF. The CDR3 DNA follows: TGTGCCAGCAGTCTACGACCGCCAGCCCATGGCTACACCTTC.

The CDR3 here is CASSPPGLNTEAFF. The DNA of the CDR3 is TGTGCCAGCAGCCCCCCAGGACTGAACACTGAAGCTTTCTTT. J is TRBJ1-1 and V is TRBV12-3 or TRBV12-4; D call uncertain. CDR3 length equals 14 residues. Trimming took off 6 bases at V and 0 bases at J, with 11 bases between the two ends.

The CDR3 loop reads CASSLGSAAGTQYF. DNA of the CDR3: TGTGCCAGCAGTCTAGGTTCGGCCGCTGGGACCCAGTACTTC. This rearrangement joins TRBV7-9 to TRBJ2-5; no definite D call. The germline CDR1 and CDR2 sequences are SEHNR and FQNEAQ (reference sequence). The length of the CDR3 is 14 residues. Deletions cut 6 bases from V and 7 bases from J, with 18 bases between.

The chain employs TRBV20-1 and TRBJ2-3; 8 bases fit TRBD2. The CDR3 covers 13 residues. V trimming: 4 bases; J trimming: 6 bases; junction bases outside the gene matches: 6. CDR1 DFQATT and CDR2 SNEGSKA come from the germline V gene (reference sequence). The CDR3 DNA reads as TGCAGTGCTACCCGGACTAGCTCCGATACGCAGTATTTT. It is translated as CSATRTSSDTQYF.

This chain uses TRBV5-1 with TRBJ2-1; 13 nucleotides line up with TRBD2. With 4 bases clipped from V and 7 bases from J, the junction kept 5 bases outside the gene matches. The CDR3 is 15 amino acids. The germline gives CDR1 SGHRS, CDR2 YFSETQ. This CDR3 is CASSPWTSGSNEQFF. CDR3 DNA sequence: TGCGCCAGCAGCCCTTGGACTAGCGGGAGTAATGAGCAGTTCTTC.

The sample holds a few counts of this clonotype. In nucleotides, the CDR3 is TGTGCCAGCAGCCAACGGGCTGAAGCTTTCTTT. Its translation is CASSQRAEAFF. The chain links TRBV3-1 to TRBJ1-1; unclear D gene. The CDR3 has 11 residues. V dropped 2 bases and J dropped 6 bases, with 4 bases sitting between them. Germline CDR1 reads LGHDT; CDR2 reads YNNKEL (reference sequence).

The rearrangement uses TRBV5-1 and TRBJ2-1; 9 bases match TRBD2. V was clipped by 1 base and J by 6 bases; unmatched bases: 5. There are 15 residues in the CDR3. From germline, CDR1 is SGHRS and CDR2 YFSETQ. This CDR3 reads CASSLRGTSPNEQFF. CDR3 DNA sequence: TGCGCCAGCAGCTTGAGGGGGACTAGCCCCAATGAGCAGTTCTTC. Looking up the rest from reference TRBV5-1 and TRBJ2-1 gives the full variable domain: KAGVTQTPRYLIKTRGQQVTLSCSPISGHRSVSWYQQTPGQGLQFLFEYFSETQRNKGNFPGRFSGRQFSNSRSEMNVSTLELGDSALYLCASSLRGTSPNEQFFGPGTRLTVL.

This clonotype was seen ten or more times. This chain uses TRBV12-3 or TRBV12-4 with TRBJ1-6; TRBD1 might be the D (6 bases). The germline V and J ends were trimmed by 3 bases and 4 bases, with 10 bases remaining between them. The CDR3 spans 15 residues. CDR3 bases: TGTGCCAGCAGTTTCGGGACACCGTATAATTCACCCCTCCACTTT. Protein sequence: CASSFGTPYNSPLHF.

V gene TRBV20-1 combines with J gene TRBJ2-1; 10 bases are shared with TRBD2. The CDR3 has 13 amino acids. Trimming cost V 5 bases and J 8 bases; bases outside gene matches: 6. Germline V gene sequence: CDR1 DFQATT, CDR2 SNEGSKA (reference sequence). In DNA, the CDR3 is TGCAGTGCTTCCAGCGGGGGGGCCGATGAGCAGTTCTTC. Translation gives CSASSGGADEQFF.

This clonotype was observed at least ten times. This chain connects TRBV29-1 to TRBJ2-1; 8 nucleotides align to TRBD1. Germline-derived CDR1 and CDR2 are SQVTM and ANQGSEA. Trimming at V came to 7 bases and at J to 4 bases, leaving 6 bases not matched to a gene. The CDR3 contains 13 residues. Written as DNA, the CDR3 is TGCAGCGCTACAGGGGGGCTTTACAATGAGCAGTTCTTC. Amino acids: CSATGGLYNEQFF.

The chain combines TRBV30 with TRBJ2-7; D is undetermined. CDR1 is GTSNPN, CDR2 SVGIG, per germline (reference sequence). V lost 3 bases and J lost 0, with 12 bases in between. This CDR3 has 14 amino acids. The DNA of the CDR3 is TGTGCCTGGAGAGGGCAGCCTTTCTCCTACGAGCAGTACTTC. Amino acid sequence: CAWRGQPFSYEQYF. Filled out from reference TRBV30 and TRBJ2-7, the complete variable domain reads SQTIHQWPATLVQPVGSPLSLECTVEGTSNPNLYWYRQAAGRGLQLLFYSVGIGQISSEVPQNLSASRPQDRQFILSSKKLLLSDSGFYLCAWRGQPFSYEQYFGPGTRLTVT.

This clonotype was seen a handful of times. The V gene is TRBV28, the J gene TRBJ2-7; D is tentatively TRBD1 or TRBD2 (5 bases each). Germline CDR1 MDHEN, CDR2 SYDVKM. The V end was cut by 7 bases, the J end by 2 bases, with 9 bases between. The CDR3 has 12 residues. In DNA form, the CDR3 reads TGTGCCAGCAACGGGGCCACCTACGAGCAGTACTTC. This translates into CASNGATYEQYF.

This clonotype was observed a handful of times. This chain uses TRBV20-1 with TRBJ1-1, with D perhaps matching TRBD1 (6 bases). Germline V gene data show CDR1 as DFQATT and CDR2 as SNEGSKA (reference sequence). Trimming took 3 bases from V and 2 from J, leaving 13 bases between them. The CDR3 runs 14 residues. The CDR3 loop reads CSASSGTRNTEAFF. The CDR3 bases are TGCAGTGCTAGCTCCGGGACAAGAAACACTGAAGCTTTCTTT.

CDR3 sequence (DNA): TGCAGGGGGGATGACAACACTGAAGCTTTCTTT. Translation gives CRGDDNTEAFF. V is TRBV20-1 and J is TRBJ1-1; possibly TRBD1 for D (5 bases). CDR3 length: 11 amino acids. From germline, CDR1 is DFQATT and CDR2 SNEGSKA (reference sequence).

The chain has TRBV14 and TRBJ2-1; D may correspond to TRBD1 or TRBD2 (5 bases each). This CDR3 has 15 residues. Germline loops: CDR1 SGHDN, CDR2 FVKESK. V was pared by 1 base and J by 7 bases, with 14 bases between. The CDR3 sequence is CASSQAGPYPNEQFF. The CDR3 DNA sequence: TGTGCCAGCAGCCAAGCGGGACCCTATCCGAATGAGCAGTTCTTC.

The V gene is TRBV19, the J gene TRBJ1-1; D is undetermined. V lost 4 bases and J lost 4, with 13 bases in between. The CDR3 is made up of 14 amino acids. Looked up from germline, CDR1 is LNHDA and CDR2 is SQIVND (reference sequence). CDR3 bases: TGTGCCAGTAGTACTGGAAGTCGGTTCACTGAAGCTTTCTTT. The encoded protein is CASSTGSRFTEAFF.

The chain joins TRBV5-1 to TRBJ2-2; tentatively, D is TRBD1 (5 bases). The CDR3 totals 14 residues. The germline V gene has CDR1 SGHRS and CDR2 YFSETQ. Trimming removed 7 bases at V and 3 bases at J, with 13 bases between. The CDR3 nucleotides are TGCGCCAGCGGGCAGGGCGGCGACACCGGGGAGCTGTTTTTT. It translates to CASGQGGDTGELFF.

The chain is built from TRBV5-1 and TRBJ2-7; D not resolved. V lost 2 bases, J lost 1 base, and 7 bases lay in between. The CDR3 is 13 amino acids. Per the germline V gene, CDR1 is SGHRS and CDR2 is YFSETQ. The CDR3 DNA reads TGCGCCAGCAGCTTTACTAATTCCTACGAGCAGTACTTC. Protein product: CASSFTNSYEQYF.

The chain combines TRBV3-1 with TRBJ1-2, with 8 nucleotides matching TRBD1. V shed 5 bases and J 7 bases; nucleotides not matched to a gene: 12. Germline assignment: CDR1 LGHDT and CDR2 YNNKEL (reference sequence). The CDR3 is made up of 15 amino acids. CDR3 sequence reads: CASSSRTGTGGGYTF. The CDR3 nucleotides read TGTGCCAGCAGCTCCCGGACAGGGACTGGTGGTGGCTACACCTTC. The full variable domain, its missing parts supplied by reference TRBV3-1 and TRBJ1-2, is DTAVSQTPKYLVTQMGNDKSIKCEQNLGHDTMYWYKQDSKKFLKIMFSYNNKELIINETVPNRFSPKSPDKAHLNLHINSLELGDSAVYFCASSSRTGTGGGYTFGSGTRLTVV.

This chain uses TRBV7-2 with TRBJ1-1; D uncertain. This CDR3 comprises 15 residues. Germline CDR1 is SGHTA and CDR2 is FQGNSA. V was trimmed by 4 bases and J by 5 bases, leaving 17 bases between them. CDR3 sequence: CASSSSGTGWTEAFF. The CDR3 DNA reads TGTGCCAGCAGCTCCTCGGGCACTGGGTGGACTGAAGCTTTCTTT. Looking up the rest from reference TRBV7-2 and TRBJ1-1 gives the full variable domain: GAGVSQSPSNKVTEKGKDVELRCDPISGHTALYWYRQSLGQGLEFLIYFQGNSAPDKSGLPSDRFSAERTGGSVSTLTIQRTQQEDSAVYLCASSSSGTGWTEAFFGQGTRLTVV.